Listed here are 19 T cell receptor beta chains from one sample, sequenced in a study of identical twins. A single record per CDR3 protein comes from TCRdb applying MiXCR to the 5' RACE reads. The sample shows 250,000 or so distinct CDR3 sequences, 5.5% to 8% of them seen only once. This same sample was also taken into another study, of yellow fever vaccine responses in identical twins.

Sequences were obtained from memory (CD45RO+) T cells sorted from blood. The receptors here all came from a woman younger than 35 in good health.

This clonotype was observed a few times. The chain has TRBV28 and TRBJ1-2; 11 bases agree with TRBD1. This CDR3 has 14 amino acids. Germline V gives CDR1 MDHEN, CDR2 SYDVKM. V shed 5 bases, J shed 5 bases, and the junction held 4 bases outside the gene matches. The CDR3, as DNA: TGTGCCAGCAGTCAAGGACAGGGGGCTTATGGCTACACCTTC. It yields the protein CASSQGQGAYGYTF.

This clonotype was recorded a few times. This chain uses TRBV15 with TRBJ2-5, with D possibly matching TRBD1 (6 bases). Per germline, CDR1 LNHNV and CDR2 YYDKDF (reference sequence). This CDR3 region has 15 residues. The ends were cut back, 1 base at V and 4 bases at J, with 13 bases in the middle. The CDR3 here is CATSRGQGLPETQYF. CDR3 DNA sequence: TGTGCCACCAGCAGAGGCCAGGGGCTCCCAGAGACCCAGTACTTC.

The chain uses TRBV6-1 and TRBJ1-5; 9 nucleotides agree with TRBD1. This CDR3 region has 16 residues. Per the germline V gene, CDR1 is MNHNS and CDR2 is SASEGT. Trimming at V came to 0 bases and at J to 6 bases, leaving 6 bases not matched to a gene. CDR3 in amino acids: CASSEAGGQGIQPQHF. DNA of the CDR3: TGTGCCAGCAGTGAAGCTGGGGGACAGGGCATTCAGCCCCAGCATTTT.

This clonotype was recorded at least ten times. V is TRBV20-1 and J is TRBJ1-2, with D possibly being TRBD1 (6 bases). Deletions cut 6 bases from V and 8 bases from J, with 19 bases between. This CDR3 has 13 amino acids. Germline assignment: CDR1 DFQATT and CDR2 SNEGSKA (reference sequence). CDR3: CSARGGIGAGYTF. The CDR3 DNA is TGCAGTGCCAGGGGAGGGATCGGCGCGGGCTACACCTTC.

The chain couples TRBV5-6 to TRBJ1-1; D is ambiguous. This CDR3 contains 15 residues. Germline V gene lookup returns CDR1 SGHDT and CDR2 YYEEEE. Deletions cut 0 bases from V and 0 bases from J, with 9 bases between. The CDR3 DNA reads TGTGCCAGCAGCTTGGCGTTACTAATGAACACTGAAGCTTTCTTT. This translates into CASSLALLMNTEAFF.

V usage is TRBV5-6 and J usage is TRBJ1-2; D may be TRBD1 (5 bases). The CDR3 is 14 residues long. CDR1 and CDR2 (germline): SGHDT, YYEEEE. The V gene lost 4 bases and the J gene lost 2 bases, with 12 bases spanning the gap. The CDR3 DNA is TGTGCCAGCAGCCTCGGGACCCGAAACTATGGCTACACCTTC. Protein product: CASSLGTRNYGYTF.

This clonotype has a handful of counts. The chain combines TRBV5-1 with TRBJ2-3; no reliable D call. Per germline, CDR1 SGHRS and CDR2 YFSETQ. Trimming shortened V by 1 base and J by 3 bases, and 12 bases separated the two germline ends. The CDR3 covers 15 residues. CDR3 DNA: TGCGCCAGCAGCTTGTGGTTAGGAGTGACAGATACGCAGTATTTT. Translation gives CASSLWLGVTDTQYF. The full variable domain, its missing parts supplied by reference TRBV5-1 and TRBJ2-3, is KAGVTQTPRYLIKTRGQQVTLSCSPISGHRSVSWYQQTPGQGLQFLFEYFSETQRNKGNFPGRFSGRQFSNSRSEMNVSTLELGDSALYLCASSLWLGVTDTQYFGPGTRLTVL.

V is TRBV7-6 and J is TRBJ2-5; 12 bases agree with TRBD2. V gave up 5 bases and J gave up 5 bases; unmatched junction bases: 12. The CDR3 is 17 residues long. CDR1 is SGHVS and CDR2 is FNYEAQ in the germline V gene. CDR3 DNA: TGTGCCAGCAGCACCCGCCCTTCTCTAGCGGGAGGGGAGACCCAGTACTTC. As protein: CASSTRPSLAGGETQYF.

V gene TRBV28 combines with J gene TRBJ1-2, with a tentative D call TRBD1 (5 bases). The CDR3 runs 16 residues. With 5 bases removed from V and 0 bases from J, the gap between germline ends came to 16 bases. CDR1 and CDR2 (germline): MDHEN, SYDVKM. In DNA form, the CDR3 reads TGTGCCAGCAGTCTAACCGGGGGACGGACTAACTATGGCTACACCTTC. This gives the protein CASSLTGGRTNYGYTF.

The table lists this clonotype with many counts. V gene TRBV7-6 combines with J gene TRBJ2-1, with D tentatively TRBD2 (5 bases). The germline CDR1 and CDR2 sequences are SGHVS and FNYEAQ. Trimming left V 1 base short and J 8 bases short, with 9 bases between. This CDR3 is 13 amino acids long. CDR3 region: CASSLVPRDEQFF. In DNA, the CDR3 is TGTGCCAGCAGCTTAGTACCGAGGGATGAGCAGTTCTTC.

Comment on this clonotype: One base away lies a much larger clone, so this may be a sequencing read error. This chain connects TRBV14 to TRBJ2-7; 7 positions match TRBD2. The length of the CDR3 is 15 residues. Germline CDR1 reads SGHDN; CDR2 reads FVKESK. CDR3: CVSSRGSGIGPEQYF. For the CDR3, the DNA is TGTGTCAGCAGCCGGGGAAGCGGGATCGGTCCCGAGCAGTACTTC. Looking up the rest from reference TRBV14 and TRBJ2-7 gives the full variable domain: EAGVTQFPSHSVIEKGQTVTLRCDPISGHDNLYWYRRVMGKEIKFLLHFVKESKQDESGMPNNRFLAERTGGTYSTLKVQPAELEDSGVYFCVSSRGSGIGPEQYFGPGTRLTVT.

The sample holds many counts of this clonotype. The genes are TRBV3-1 and TRBJ2-1; no definite D call. The germline CDR1 and CDR2 sequences are LGHDT and YNNKEL (reference sequence). The V end lost 3 bases, the J end lost 9 bases, and 6 bases lay between the germline ends. This CDR3 is 11 amino acids long. The CDR3, as DNA: TGTGCCAGCAGCCATGTAACTGAGCAGTTCTTC. This gives the protein CASSHVTEQFF.

This clonotype has a handful of counts. This rearrangement joins TRBV28 to TRBJ2-1, with 11 bases lining up with TRBD2. This CDR3 has 16 residues. Germline V gene sequence: CDR1 MDHEN, CDR2 SYDVKM. Germline trimming cut 2 bases from V and 7 bases from J; bases unmatched to any gene: 7. The CDR3 bases are TGTGCCAGCAGTTTAATTGTAGCGGGAGGGAAAAATGAGCAGTTCTTC. Protein sequence: CASSLIVAGGKNEQFF. Looking up the rest from reference TRBV28 and TRBJ2-1 gives the full variable domain: DVKVTQSSRYLVKRTGEKVFLECVQDMDHENMFWYRQDPGLGLRLIYFSYDVKMKEKGDIPEGYSVSREKKERFSLILESASTNQTSMYLCASSLIVAGGKNEQFFGPGTRLTVL.

This clonotype was picked up many times. This chain connects TRBV2 to TRBJ1-5; D gene ambiguous. Trimming pared 3 bases from V and 5 bases from J, leaving 14 bases between. CDR3 length: 15 amino acids. Germline CDR1 reads SNHLY; CDR2 reads FYNNEI. The CDR3 sequence: CASSEGFRSDQPQHF. CDR3 DNA sequence: TGTGCCAGCAGTGAGGGCTTCAGGTCAGATCAGCCCCAGCATTTT.

This sequence joins TRBV28 and TRBJ2-3, with D perhaps TRBD2 (6 bases). The V gene's germline CDR1 is MDHEN and CDR2 SYDVKM. The CDR3 is 12 amino acids. V was pared by 8 bases and J by 8 bases, with 14 bases between. In nucleotides, the CDR3 is TGTGCCAGCGATCGGGGGTTTGCTACGCAGTATTTT. Amino acids: CASDRGFATQYF.

The chain has TRBV11-2 and TRBJ2-7; 10 positions agree with TRBD1. The CDR3 totals 15 residues. The ends lost 2 bases at V and 5 bases at J; junction bases unmatched: 6. The germline V gene encodes CDR1 SGHAT and CDR2 FQNNGV. This CDR3 reads CASSLSEGQGNEQYV. CDR3 DNA sequence: TGTGCCAGCAGCTTAAGTGAGGGACAGGGGAACGAGCAGTACGTC.

This clonotype came up a few times. The chain couples TRBV6-5 to TRBJ2-1; D is perhaps TRBD2 (6 bases). The CDR3 has 15 residues. V was cut by 0 bases and J by 9 bases, with 15 bases left in between. Germline V gene lookup returns CDR1 MNHEY and CDR2 SVGAGI. The CDR3 DNA reads TGTGCCAGCAGTTACTCGATGACTAGTAAGAGTGAGCAGTTCTTC. Its translation is CASSYSMTSKSEQFF.

This clonotype was observed many times. The rearrangement joins TRBV24-1 to TRBJ2-1; 7 positions match TRBD1. CDR1 and CDR2 (germline): KGHDR, SFDVKD. The CDR3 spans 15 residues. The V segment lost 5 bases and the J segment 4 bases; nucleotides outside the gene matches: 7. CDR3 sequence: CATSAGQNPYNEQFF. Here the CDR3 DNA reads TGTGCCACCAGTGCGGGACAGAATCCTTACAATGAGCAGTTCTTC.

This clonotype was observed many times. This chain links TRBV10-3 with TRBJ2-3; TRBD2 matches at 7 bases. Germline V lookup: CDR1 ENHRY, CDR2 SYGVKD. V was clipped by 4 bases and J by 5 bases; unmatched bases: 3. The CDR3 is made up of 13 amino acids. In DNA, the CDR3 is TGTGCCATCAGTGGTCTAGCGGAAGATACGCAGTATTTT. Amino acids: CAISGLAEDTQYF.